The clone carrying this T cell receptor (beta chain) showed up just a few times. Its antigen is not known. The source of the sample is a study of cytomegalovirus exposure and HLA in healthy donors. Broader study findings: A later analysis found common viral pathogens apparently linked to several of the most significant clusters. Most TCRs appeared rarely, but some public TCRs recurred in many donors. Immune exposure was documented only through CMV serostatus.

This CDR3 is built from 17 residues. In germline, CDR1 is PRHDT, CDR2 FYEKMQ (reference sequence). The germline V and J ends were trimmed by 4 bases and 4 bases, with 21 bases remaining between them. Primers for the PCR totalled 60 Vbeta and 13 Jbeta. Source study methods: About 10 million of some 80 million unique TCR beta chains were shared, per a later count. The data were produced by immunoSEQ multiplex PCR, yet TCRdb's version contains in-frame clones alone and is incomplete. Clonal size and the V and J genes are those of that table, whereas D and trimming came from the DNA. The table has 100,000 to 150,000 clones, around 73% seen once.

Input material: PBMCs. The chain uses TRBV13 and TRBJ2-3; weak D call: TRBD1 (6 bases). This TCR was sampled from a man in his fifties or sixties in good health and CMV-seropositive. In DNA, the CDR3 is TGTGCCAGCAGCTCGCTGGACAGATTCAAGCCTTCAGATACGCAGTATTTT. Encoded protein: CASSSLDRFKPSDTQYF.